The entry that follows covers one T cell receptor (beta chain) sequence. This receptor's antigen is unknown. The record has no base qualities; no much larger clone is one base away. A second Seattle source provided samples from volunteer blood donors who had recovered from COVID-19. The collaborating institutions used their own protocols to collect whole blood in K2EDTA tubes. For TCRbeta analysis, collaborator samples were shipped as frozen whole blood, as isolated PBMCs, or as DNA extracted from either sample type. From the cysteine up to the phenylalanine, the CDR3 has a length of 15 residues. Here the CDR3 DNA is all that survives: 45 bases in frame from base 1. Relative to germline, V is missing 4 bases and J is missing 6 bases, with 11 bases of the junction outside any gene match. Based on the germline V gene, the CDR1 and CDR2 sequences are SGHRS and YFSETQ. This sample is drawn from a study of blood T cell repertoires in COVID-19 (dated by TCRdb to 2019 to 2021). With regard to the full study: Samples from collaborators originated in the United States, Italy and Spain and spanned both the acute and convalescent phases of COVID-19. The prospective study material was composed of cDNA or gDNA derived from T cells, B-cell-depleted T cells, or PBMCs. Subjects who had been exposed to COVID-19, were actively infected with it, or had recovered from it provided the deeply sampled blood TCRbeta repertoires that made up the dataset. The repertoires were made available in a free public database intended to serve as a resource for research on the immune response to SARS-CoV-2. The samples were drawn from two sources: the first 160 participants of the ongoing ImmuneRACE study, and over 1,000 subjects contributed by 6 global collaborators. Nearly every sample came with metadata listing a de-identified subject ID, COVID-19 status, age in years and sex. Where available, HLA class I and class II types were taken from metadata supplied by the sample provider and were not determined by assay-based typing. What the study reported, not specific to this receptor: How much clinical and demographic metadata was included differed by source and by participant, and the metadata was provided uncurated.

TCRbeta CDR3 regions were amplified from genomic DNA by means of the immunoSEQ Assay, a bias-controlled multiplex PCR. Processing in the source paper ran as follows. Within the assay, amplification of reference gene primers was used to estimate how many nucleated cells each sample contained. Sequence reads were collapsed and filtered to measure the absolute abundance of every unique TCRbeta CDR3 rearrangement. For each sample, productive Simpson clonality was calculated as the square root of Simpson's diversity index across productive rearrangements. As stored in TCRdb, this immuneACCESS dataset retains in-frame rearrangements with V and J assigned. A fraction of the clones does not appear; measured against another copy, unresolved V genes explain less than half of the discrepancy, and the remainder lacks a known reason. V, J and clone size are taken as reported in that table, and D and trimming were inferred from the DNA itself. The sample table holds about 160,000 clones, of which roughly 84% were seen once. The ten largest clones add up to about 1.2% of the sample.

The source is a man in his sixties who had recovered from COVID-19. Material for sequencing was peripheral blood. The chain employs TRBV5-1 and TRBJ2-7; 9 junctional bases match TRBD2. The CDR3: CASSPGLAGGSEQYF. DNA sequence: TGCGCCAGCAGCCCGGGACTAGCAGGGGGAAGCGAGCAGTACTTC.